This TCR beta chain emerged from a study of human T cells and chemical hapten exposure (dated by TCRdb to the early 2020s). Study-level background: For sensitization, 2% DPC in acetone was applied to a 2 cm by 2 cm area of upper inner arm skin. Patients additionally received weekly therapeutic DPC doses to the scalp throughout the approximately 25-week study period. Patch testing on the upper back used Finn chambers containing 0.01% DPC, with scoring done after 6 days according to International Contact Dermatitis Research Group standards. Alopecia areata with under or over 50% scalp involvement, alopecia totalis and alopecia universalis were represented in the patient cohort, which was mostly female. The libraries were sequenced as a pool, and the TCR yield per sample differed mostly because of small variations in library volumes within the pool. This study followed changes in the peripheral blood TCR repertoire in vivo during primary and secondary sensitization of alopecia patients to the hapten diphenylcyclopropenone (DPC). Patient blood was sampled pre-sensitization (week 0) and at 2, 6 and about 24 weeks after DPC sensitization. Blood for TCR sequencing was provided by twenty-nine alopecia patients at one to four time points (pre-sensitization, 2, 6 and 24 weeks). Study-wide findings and limitations: After repeated subsampling, changes were observed in the strength of the expansion versus patch-test correlation and in the threshold at which the correlation became significant. Expanded TCRs formed significantly more large CDR3 similarity clusters than pre-sensitization or healthy control sets, consistent with antigen-driven responses. DPC sensitization did not change how many TCRs were above 1 in 1000 frequency, and no evidence was found of alterations in global repertoire structure. A positive correlation was found between the number of PT1 expanded TCRs and patch test score, with significance reached at thresholds 8, 16 and 32 but not 4. All patients had alopecia, a presumed autoimmune disease, so their immune response might differ from that of healthy individuals.

CDR1 and CDR2, looked up from the germline V gene (reference sequence), are LNHDA and SQIVND. Trimming leaves V shorter by 5 bases and J shorter by 6 bases, with the junction holding 1 base beyond the gene matches. The CDR3 contains 13 residues, cysteine and phenylalanine counted. The kept DNA is CDR3 alone, 39 bases in frame from the first base. Library creation used RACE. Instrument used: NextSeq 500. Library preparation attached unique molecular identifiers to individual cDNA molecules for quantitative, reproducible TCR counting. For every blood RNA sample, sequencing covered both the TCR alpha and TCR beta chains. In the original analysis: A median of approximately 100,000 TCRs per sample was observed, with a range of roughly 23,224 to 700,000. The Decombinator software suite was used to annotate the V, J and CDR3 of the TCR reads. To make PS versus PT1 abundance plots, every sample was subsampled to the same number of TCRs (28,000). TCRs were defined as expanded if absent before sensitization and observed at least eight times at the 2-week time point. TCRdb's own reprocessing of the public reads used fastp at Q25 and MiXCR and kept productive beta chains. Rows are combined by CDR3 protein, so each entry shows the most common genes and DNA. The V and J calls and clone size are TCRdb's, not the authors'. Here the sample has about 380,000 distinct CDR3 sequences; 5% to 6.5% occur a single time. Together, the top ten hold 2% to 3% of the sample.

Only a few counts were recorded for this clonotype. The clone's antigen remains unknown. Base qualities are not provided; no much larger clone lies one nucleotide away. The time point label of this sample denotes: pre-sensitization, week 0. Reading the label with the study, this specimen's treatment or condition is: therapeutic diphenylcyclopropenone sensitization with weekly scalp DPC. At every patch-test visit, the blood draw took place before the patch test was put on. Eligible patients were aged 18 to 70, diagnosed with alopecia, deemed suitable for DPC therapy, and excluded if pregnant. Total RNA was extracted from unfractionated whole blood that had been collected in Tempus Blood RNA tubes.

This chain is built from TRBV19 and TRBJ2-2, with 9 middle bases fitting TRBD1. The sequences come from whole blood, collected in connection with sensitization to the hapten diphenylcyclopropenone (DPC). This TCR was sampled from a woman between 50 and 59 years old with alopecia areata. Some clones in this sample may be carry-over from other donors' samples. DNA sequence: TGTGCCAGTAGTGGACAGGGGCCCGGGGAGCTGTTTTTT. Its protein is CASSGQGPGELFF.